This note documents a single T cell receptor beta chain sequence. This entry comes from a study of technical replicates of blood from a handful of donors. This CDR3 is built from 15 residues. Germline CDR1 and CDR2: ENHRY and SYGVKD. Trimming pared 4 bases from V and 0 bases from J, leaving 11 bases between. Assay used: immunoSEQ multiplex PCR; TCRdb lists only in-frame clones, some missing. The sample yields approximately 59,000 clones, around 88% seen once. The sequence was obtained from a human donor in good health. Some clones in this sample may be carry-over from other donors' samples. The sample consisted of PBMCs. J is TRBJ2-3 and V is TRBV10-3, with TRBD2 as a possible D gene (6 bases). Written as DNA, the CDR3 is TGTGCCATCAGTGGACGGGGGATAAGCACAGATACGCAGTATTTT. Protein product: CAISGRGISTDTQYF.